This T cell receptor beta chain was sequenced during a study of blood T cell repertoires in COVID-19. Study background: Sites in the United States, Italy and Spain provided acute and convalescent COVID-19 samples.

Measured with immunoSEQ multiplex PCR; TCRdb has only the in-frame clones, and not every one. The repertoire holds about 44,000 clones, with roughly nine tenths as singletons. Germline CDR1 MNHEY, CDR2 SMNVEV (reference sequence). The CDR3 spans 16 residues. The trim removed 2 bases at V and 0 bases at J, leaving 5 bases unmatched. The sequenced material came from peripheral blood. This chain uses TRBV27 with TRBJ2-3, with TRBD2 matching 7 bases. This TCR came from a man in his 70s with active COVID-19. CDR3 amino acids: CASSLVGGGSTDTQYF. As DNA, the CDR3 is TGTGCCAGCAGTTTAGTTGGGGGGGGTAGCACAGATACGCAGTATTTT.